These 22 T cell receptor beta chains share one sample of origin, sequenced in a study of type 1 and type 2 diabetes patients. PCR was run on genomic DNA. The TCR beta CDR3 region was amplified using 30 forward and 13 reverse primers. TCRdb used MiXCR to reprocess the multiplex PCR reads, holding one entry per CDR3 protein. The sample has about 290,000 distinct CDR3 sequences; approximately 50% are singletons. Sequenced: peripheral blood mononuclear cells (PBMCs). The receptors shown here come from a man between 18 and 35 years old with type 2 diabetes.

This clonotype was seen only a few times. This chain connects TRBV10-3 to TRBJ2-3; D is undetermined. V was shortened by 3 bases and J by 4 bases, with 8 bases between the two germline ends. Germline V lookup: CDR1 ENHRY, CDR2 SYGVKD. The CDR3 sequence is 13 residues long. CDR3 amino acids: CAISDGQSDTQYF. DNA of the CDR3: TGTGCCATCAGTGACGGGCAGTCAGATACGCAGTATTTT.

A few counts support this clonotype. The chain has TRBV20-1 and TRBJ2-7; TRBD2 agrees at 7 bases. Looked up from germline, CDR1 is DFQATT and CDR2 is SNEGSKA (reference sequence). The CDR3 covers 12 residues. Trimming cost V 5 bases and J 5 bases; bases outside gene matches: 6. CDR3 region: CSARGRGDEQYF. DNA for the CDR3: TGCAGTGCTCGCGGGAGAGGCGACGAGCAGTACTTC.

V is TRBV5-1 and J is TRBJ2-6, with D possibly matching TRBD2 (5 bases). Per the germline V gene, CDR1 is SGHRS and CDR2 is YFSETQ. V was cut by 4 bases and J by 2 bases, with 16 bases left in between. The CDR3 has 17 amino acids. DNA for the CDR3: TGCGCCAGCAGCCCATGGACTGCTCGAGCTGGGGCCAACGTCCTGACTTTC. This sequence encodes CASSPWTARAGANVLTF.

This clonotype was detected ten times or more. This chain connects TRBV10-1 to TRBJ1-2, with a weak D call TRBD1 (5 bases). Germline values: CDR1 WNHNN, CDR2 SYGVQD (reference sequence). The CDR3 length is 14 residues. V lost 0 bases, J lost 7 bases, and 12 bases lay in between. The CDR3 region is CASSESTEGAGYTF. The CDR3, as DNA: TGCGCCAGCAGTGAGTCGACGGAAGGGGCTGGCTACACCTTC.

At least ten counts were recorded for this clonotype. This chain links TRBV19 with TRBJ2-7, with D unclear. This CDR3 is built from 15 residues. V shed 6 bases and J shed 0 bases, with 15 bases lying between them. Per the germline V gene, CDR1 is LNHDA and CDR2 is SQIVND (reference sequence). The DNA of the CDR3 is TGTGCCAGTAGCTATGGGATCCAAAGCTCCTACGAGCAGTACTTC. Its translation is CASSYGIQSSYEQYF. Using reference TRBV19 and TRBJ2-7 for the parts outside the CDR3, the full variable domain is DGGITQSPKYLFRKEGQNVTLSCEQNLNHDAMYWYRQDPGQGLRLIYYSQIVNDFQKGDIAEGYSVSREKKESFPLTVTSAQKNPTAFYLCASSYGIQSSYEQYFGPGTRLTVT.

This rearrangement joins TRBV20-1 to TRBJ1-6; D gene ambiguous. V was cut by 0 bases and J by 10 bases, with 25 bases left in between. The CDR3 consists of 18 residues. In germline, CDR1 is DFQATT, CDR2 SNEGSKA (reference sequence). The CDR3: CSAREVADGLGLRSPLHF. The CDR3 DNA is TGCAGTGCTAGAGAGGTCGCCGACGGGCTTGGGCTTAGATCACCCCTCCACTTT.

DNA for the CDR3: TGTGCCATCAATCGCGGGGGGCTCGGCTATGGCTACACCTTC. Translation: CAINRGGLGYGYTF. The chain is built from TRBV10-3 and TRBJ1-2; maybe TRBD1 (6 bases). This CDR3 is 14 amino acids long. Trimming pared 7 bases from V and 4 bases from J, leaving 16 bases between. CDR1 ENHRY and CDR2 SYGVKD come from the germline V gene.

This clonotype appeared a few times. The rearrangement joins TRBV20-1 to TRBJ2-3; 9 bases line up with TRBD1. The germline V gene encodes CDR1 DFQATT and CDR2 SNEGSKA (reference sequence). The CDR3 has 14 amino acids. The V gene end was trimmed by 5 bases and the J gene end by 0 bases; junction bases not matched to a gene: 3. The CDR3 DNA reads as TGCAGTGCTTTCGGACAGGGGAGCACAGATACGCAGTATTTT. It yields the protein CSAFGQGSTDTQYF.

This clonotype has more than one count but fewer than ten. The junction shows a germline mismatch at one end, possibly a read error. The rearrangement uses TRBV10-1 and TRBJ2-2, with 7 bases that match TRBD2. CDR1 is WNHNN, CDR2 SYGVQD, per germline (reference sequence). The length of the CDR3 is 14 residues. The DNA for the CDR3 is TGTGCCAGCAGCGGGATGGGGGGCACCGGGGAGCTGTTTTTT. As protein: CASSGMGGTGELFF.

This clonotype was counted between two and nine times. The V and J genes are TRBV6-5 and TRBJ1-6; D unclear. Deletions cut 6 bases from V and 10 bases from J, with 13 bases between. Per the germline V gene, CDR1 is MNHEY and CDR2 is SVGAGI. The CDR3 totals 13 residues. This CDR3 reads CASRIFMGSPLHF. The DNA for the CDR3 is TGTGCCAGCAGGATCTTTATGGGATCACCCCTCCACTTT.

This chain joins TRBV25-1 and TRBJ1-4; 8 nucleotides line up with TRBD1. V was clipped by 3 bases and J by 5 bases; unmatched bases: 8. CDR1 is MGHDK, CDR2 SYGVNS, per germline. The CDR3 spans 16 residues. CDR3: CASSEAGTGENEKLFF. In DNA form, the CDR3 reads TGTGCCAGCAGTGAGGCCGGGACAGGAGAGAATGAAAAACTGTTTTTT.

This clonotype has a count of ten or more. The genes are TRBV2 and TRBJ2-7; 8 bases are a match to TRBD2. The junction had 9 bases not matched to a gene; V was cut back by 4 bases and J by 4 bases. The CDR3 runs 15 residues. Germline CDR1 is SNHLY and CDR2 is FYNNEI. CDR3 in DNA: TGTGCCAGCAGTGGAAGCGGGAGTGCGGTTTACGAGCAGTACTTC. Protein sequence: CASSGSGSAVYEQYF.

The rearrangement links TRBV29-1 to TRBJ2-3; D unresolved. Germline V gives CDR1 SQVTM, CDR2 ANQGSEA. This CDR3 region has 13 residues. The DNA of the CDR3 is TGCAGTGCCGACCTGGGGAGCACAGATACGCAGTATTTT. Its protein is CSADLGSTDTQYF.

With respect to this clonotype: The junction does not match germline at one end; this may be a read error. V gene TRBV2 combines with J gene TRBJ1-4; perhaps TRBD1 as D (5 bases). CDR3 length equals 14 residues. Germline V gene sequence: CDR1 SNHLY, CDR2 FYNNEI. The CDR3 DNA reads TGTGCCAGCAGTGACCAGGGACGAAGAGAAAAACCGTTTTTT. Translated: CASSDQGRREKPFF.

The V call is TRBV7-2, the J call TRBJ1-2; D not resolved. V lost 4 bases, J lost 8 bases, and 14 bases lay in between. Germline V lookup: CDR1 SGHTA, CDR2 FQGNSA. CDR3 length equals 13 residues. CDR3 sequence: CASSSGPWRGYTF. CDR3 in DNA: TGTGCCAGCAGCTCCGGGCCCTGGAGGGGCTACACCTTC.

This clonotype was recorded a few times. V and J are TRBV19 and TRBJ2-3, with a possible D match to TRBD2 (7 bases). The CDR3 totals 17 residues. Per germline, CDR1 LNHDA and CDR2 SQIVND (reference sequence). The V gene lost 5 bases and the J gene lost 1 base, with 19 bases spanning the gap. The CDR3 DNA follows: TGTGCCAGTAGTTATTTCTCTTTGGGGGGGCGCACAGATACGCAGTATTTT. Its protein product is CASSYFSLGGRTDTQYF.

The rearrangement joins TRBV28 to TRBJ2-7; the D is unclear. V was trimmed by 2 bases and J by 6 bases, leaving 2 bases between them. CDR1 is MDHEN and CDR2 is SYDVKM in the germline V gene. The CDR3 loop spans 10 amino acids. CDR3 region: CASSLGEQYF. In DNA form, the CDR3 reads TGTGCCAGCAGTTTAGGCGAGCAGTACTTC.

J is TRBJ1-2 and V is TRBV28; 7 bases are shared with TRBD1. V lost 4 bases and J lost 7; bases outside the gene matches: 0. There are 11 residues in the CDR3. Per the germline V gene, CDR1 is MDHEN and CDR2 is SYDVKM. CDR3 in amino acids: CASSWTGGYTF. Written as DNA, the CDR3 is TGTGCCAGCAGTTGGACAGGTGGCTACACCTTC.

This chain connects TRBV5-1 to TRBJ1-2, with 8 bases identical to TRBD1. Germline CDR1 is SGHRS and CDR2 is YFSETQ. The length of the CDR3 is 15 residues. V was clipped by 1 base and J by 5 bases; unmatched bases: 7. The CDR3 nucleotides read TGCGCCAGCAGCTTGTCCGGGACAGGAGTATATGGCTACACCTTC. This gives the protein CASSLSGTGVYGYTF.

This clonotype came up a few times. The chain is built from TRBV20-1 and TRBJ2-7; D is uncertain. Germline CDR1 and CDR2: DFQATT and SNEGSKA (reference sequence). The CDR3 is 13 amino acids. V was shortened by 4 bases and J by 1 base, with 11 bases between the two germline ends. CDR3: CSAIMGSSYEQYF. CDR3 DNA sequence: TGCAGTGCTATTATGGGTAGTTCCTACGAGCAGTACTTC.

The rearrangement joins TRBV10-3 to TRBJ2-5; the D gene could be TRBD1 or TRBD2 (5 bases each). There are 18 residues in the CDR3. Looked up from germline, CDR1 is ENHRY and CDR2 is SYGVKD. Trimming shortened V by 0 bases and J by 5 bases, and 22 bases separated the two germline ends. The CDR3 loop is CAISESRGGPGAGETQYF. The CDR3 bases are TGTGCCATCAGTGAGTCGAGGGGCGGTCCTGGGGCTGGTGAGACCCAGTACTTC.

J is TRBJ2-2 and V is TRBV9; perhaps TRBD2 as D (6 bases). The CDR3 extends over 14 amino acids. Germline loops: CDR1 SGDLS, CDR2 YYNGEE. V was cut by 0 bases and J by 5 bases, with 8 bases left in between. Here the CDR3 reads CASSVGRETGELFF. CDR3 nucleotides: TGTGCCAGCAGCGTAGGGAGGGAGACCGGGGAGCTGTTTTTT.